The 22 T cell receptor beta chains in this list originate from one sample, sequenced in a study of OX40 agonist ivuxolimab in advanced cancers. Measured with immunoSEQ multiplex PCR; TCRdb has only the in-frame clones, and not every one. The sample includes roughly 13,000 clones, approximately 93% of them seen just once. The starting material was CD4+ or CD8+ T cells sorted from blood, obtained in a trial of the OX40 agonist ivuxolimab. The receptors shown here come from an adult with an advanced solid tumor such as melanoma, head and neck, liver or kidney cancer.

The genes are TRBV11-1 and TRBJ1-4; D is unclear. V gave up 2 bases and J gave up 0 bases, with 10 bases separating them. The germline CDR1 and CDR2 sequences are SGHAT and FQDESV (reference sequence). This CDR3 has 16 residues. CDR3 nucleotide sequence: TGTGCCAGCAGCTTATTGGCGTCCGCAACTAATGAAAAACTGTTTTTT. Amino acids: CASSLLASATNEKLFF.

This clone is a singleton in its sample. The chain uses TRBV2 and TRBJ2-7, with D unresolved. Germline values: CDR1 SNHLY, CDR2 FYNNEI. Trimming took 4 bases from V and 2 from J, leaving 6 bases between them. The CDR3 totals 12 residues. CDR3 sequence reads: CASSAAAYEQYF. DNA for the CDR3: TGTGCCAGCAGTGCGGCAGCCTACGAGCAGTACTTC.

V usage is TRBV5-4 and J usage is TRBJ2-7; 7 nucleotides line up with TRBD1. The germline gives CDR1 SGHNT, CDR2 YYREEE (reference sequence). Unmatched junction bases numbered 6, after V lost 2 bases and J lost 1 base. CDR3 length equals 15 residues. The DNA of the CDR3 is TGTGCCAGCAGCTTCCAGGGGGTTCGGTCCTACGAGCAGTACTTC. Its translation: CASSFQGVRSYEQYF.

The chain has TRBV5-1 and TRBJ1-1, with 7 positions matching TRBD1. V was clipped by 4 bases and J by 0 bases; unmatched bases: 12. Germline V gives CDR1 SGHRS, CDR2 YFSETQ. The CDR3 totals 17 residues. CDR3 in DNA: TGCGCCAGCAGCCTACCCCGGGACAGAGATCTGAACACTGAAGCTTTCTTT. Amino acid sequence: CASSLPRDRDLNTEAFF.

V is TRBV5-1 and J is TRBJ1-4; 7 bases align to TRBD1. The ends lost 4 bases at V and 0 bases at J; junction bases unmatched: 12. CDR1 is SGHRS and CDR2 is YFSETQ in the germline V gene. The CDR3 sequence is 18 residues long. CDR3 coding DNA: TGCGCCAGCAGCCCAAATGCAGTGGGACAGACAACTAATGAAAAACTGTTTTTT. Translation: CASSPNAVGQTTNEKLFF.

The CDR3 here is CASSAGTGVDTQYF. The CDR3 DNA reads TGTGCCAGCAGCGCCGGGACAGGGGTAGATACGCAGTATTTT. The chain employs TRBV9 and TRBJ2-3, with 10 bases identical to TRBD1. Per germline, CDR1 SGDLS and CDR2 YYNGEE. The CDR3 is 14 residues long. The ends lost 3 bases at V and 5 bases at J; junction bases unmatched: 3.

The chain has TRBV5-5 and TRBJ1-3; D is unresolved. V lost 0 bases and J lost 2, with 9 bases in between. The CDR3 has 15 residues. Germline CDR1 SGHKS, CDR2 YYEKEE (reference sequence). The CDR3 DNA reads as TGTGCCAGCAGCTTGGGCCCCGGGACTGGAAACACCATATATTTT. Protein: CASSLGPGTGNTIYF.

The chain employs TRBV2 and TRBJ1-5; 8 positions agree with TRBD1. The CDR3 sequence is 15 residues long. CDR1 and CDR2 from the germline V gene are SNHLY and FYNNEI. Trimming cost V 4 bases and J 7 bases; bases outside gene matches: 9. The CDR3, as DNA: TGTGCCAGCAGTGGCGTGGACAGGGCGGGACAGCCCCAGCATTTT. Protein product: CASSGVDRAGQPQHF.

In its sample, this clone was seen once. The genes are TRBV2 and TRBJ2-7; maybe TRBD1 (5 bases). This CDR3 spans 12 amino acids. The germline V gene has CDR1 SNHLY and CDR2 FYNNEI. Trimming left V 7 bases short and J 6 bases short, with 13 bases between. CDR3 DNA sequence: TGTGCCAGCACTATAGGGGTGGGCGAGCAGTACTTC. It is translated as CASTIGVGEQYF.

DNA of the CDR3: TGTGCCAGCTCACCCTACTCATCATCCCAAGAGACCCAGTACTTC. This sequence encodes CASSPYSSSQETQYF. The chain is built from TRBV18 and TRBJ2-5, with unresolved D. The germline V gene has CDR1 KGHSH and CDR2 LQKENI. Trimming removed 3 bases from V and 1 base from J, with 12 bases in between. The CDR3 totals 15 residues.

Comment on this clone: One junction end disagrees with the germline gene, perhaps due to a read error. The CDR3 region is CAGSAGTMDGGGDTQYF. CDR3 in DNA: TGTGCCGGGAGTGCCGGGACAATGGACGGGGGGGGAGATACGCAGTATTTT. The chain is built from TRBV30 and TRBJ2-3, with 8 nucleotides matching TRBD2. The CDR3 extends over 17 amino acids. Germline CDR1 is GTSNPN and CDR2 is SVGIG (reference sequence).

The chain recombines TRBV9 with TRBJ1-2; 7 bases match TRBD1. The V gene's germline CDR1 is SGDLS and CDR2 YYNGEE. V lost 3 bases to trimming and J lost 3 bases; unmatched junction nucleotides: 8. This CDR3 has 15 residues. This CDR3 is CASSGRDRAYYGYTF. The DNA for the CDR3 is TGTGCCAGCAGCGGCCGGGACAGAGCATACTATGGCTACACCTTC.

CDR3 sequence: CASSMRGTGLGGANVLTF. The DNA for the CDR3 is TGTGCCAGCAGCATGCGGGGGACAGGGTTGGGTGGGGCCAACGTCCTGACTTTC. The chain employs TRBV21-1 and TRBJ2-6; the table's D call, TRBD1, was not checked against the DNA. TRBV21-1 has pseudogene status. The CDR3 has 18 amino acids.

This chain connects TRBV19 to TRBJ1-3; D unclear. The CDR3 spans 14 residues. CDR1 is LNHDA, CDR2 SQIVND, per germline (reference sequence). V lost 3 bases and J 2 bases, leaving 8 bases between the germline ends. The CDR3 bases are TGTGCCAGTAGTATCGGAAGCCCTGGAAACACCATATATTTT. Its translation: CASSIGSPGNTIYF.

The chain links TRBV29-1 to TRBJ1-1; the D is unclear. CDR1 is SQVTM and CDR2 is ANQGSEA in the germline V gene. The CDR3 is 13 amino acids. V lost 3 bases, J lost 0 bases, and 8 bases lay in between. CDR3: CSVDRQMNTEAFF. The CDR3 DNA reads as TGCAGCGTTGATAGGCAGATGAACACTGAAGCTTTCTTT.

This chain connects TRBV9 to TRBJ2-1; no definite D call. Trimming left V 1 base short and J 6 bases short, with 5 bases between. Per germline, CDR1 SGDLS and CDR2 YYNGEE. The length of the CDR3 is 12 residues. The CDR3 DNA reads as TGTGCCAGCAGCGTACCGAGCAATGAGCAGTTCTTC. This gives the protein CASSVPSNEQFF.

This chain links TRBV2 with TRBJ2-2; 7 bases fit TRBD2. Trimming at V came to 7 bases and at J to 4 bases, leaving 6 bases not matched to a gene. The CDR3 extends over 14 amino acids. Germline-derived CDR1 and CDR2 are SNHLY and FYNNEI. The CDR3 sequence is CASKRGGSTGELFF. DNA of the CDR3: TGTGCCAGCAAGCGGGGCGGGAGCACCGGGGAGCTGTTTTTT.

The chain carries TRBV10-2 and TRBJ2-1; 16 bases are shared with TRBD2. Trimming took 1 base from V and 10 from J; bases not matched to a gene: 4. Germline V gene lookup returns CDR1 WSHSY and CDR2 SAAADI. CDR3 size: 16 residues. CDR3 residues: CASSEYGTSGRAEQFF. CDR3 in DNA: TGCGCCAGCAGTGAGTACGGGACTAGCGGGAGGGCGGAGCAGTTCTTC.

This clone was counted once. The CDR3 here is CASSVPGPKNIQYF. Here the CDR3 DNA reads TGTGCCAGCAGTGTACCAGGTCCCAAAAACATTCAGTACTTC. The chain employs TRBV6-5 and TRBJ2-4; D remains ambiguous. Germline V gives CDR1 MNHEY, CDR2 SVGAGI. The CDR3 is 14 amino acids. V lost 5 bases and J 2 bases, leaving 10 bases between the germline ends.

The rearrangement uses TRBV19 and TRBJ2-5; a possible D gene is TRBD2 (7 bases). V gave up 10 bases and J gave up 2 bases, with 20 bases separating them. The CDR3 is made up of 15 amino acids. Germline-derived CDR1 and CDR2 are LNHDA and SQIVND (reference sequence). CDR3 nucleotide sequence: TGTGCCACCCGGGGGCGGGGGCTTCGTCAAGAGACCCAGTACTTC. The encoded protein is CATRGRGLRQETQYF.

This chain connects TRBV6-5 to TRBJ1-1, with TRBD1 matching 9 bases. With V trimmed by 5 bases and J by 6 bases, 7 bases remained unmatched. Germline CDR1 reads MNHEY; CDR2 reads SVGAGI. CDR3 length: 14 amino acids. CDR3: CASSGPTGGSEAFF. DNA for the CDR3: TGTGCCAGCAGTGGACCAACAGGGGGCTCTGAAGCTTTCTTT.

The chain recombines TRBV27 with TRBJ1-1, with D perhaps matching TRBD1 (6 bases). The V and J ends lost 2 bases and 7 bases respectively, with 11 bases between them. CDR3 length equals 13 residues. Germline values: CDR1 MNHEY, CDR2 SMNVEV (reference sequence). The CDR3 DNA sequence: TGTGCCAGCAGTTTAGTCAGGGGAGATGAAGCTTTCTTT. Encoded protein: CASSLVRGDEAFF.